The clone carrying this T cell receptor (beta chain) was seen only once. TCRdb keeps only in-frame clones here, not all; method: immunoSEQ multiplex PCR. The sample has more than 250,000 clones, about 85% seen once. This entry comes from a study of blood T cell repertoires in COVID-19. Germline loops: CDR1 SNHLY, CDR2 FYNNEI. V gave up 7 bases and J gave up 0 bases, with 10 bases separating them. The CDR3 runs 13 residues. The TCR originated in a woman under 40 who had recovered from COVID-19. Sequenced: PBMCs or T cells enriched from blood (not recorded which). The chain links TRBV2 to TRBJ2-7; D is ambiguous. In DNA, the CDR3 is TGTGCCAGCACGGCCAGGAACTCCTACGAGCAGTACTTC. This translates into CASTARNSYEQYF.